A selection of T cell receptor beta chains follows, all from one sample in a study of CD8+ T cells in alopecia areata. Produced via immunoSEQ multiplex PCR; TCRdb's table is partial and in-frame only. The table records 200,000 to 250,000 clones, 40% to 55% of them present only once. The source was CD4+ T cells sorted from blood, collected at approximately week 39, from a patient treated with tofacitinib. The source of these receptors is a human donor with alopecia areata. Both conserved end residues are part of each CDR3. D genes are given only for firm matches. Only part of the rows carry a size: once, few, many, or a class if the clone is expanded.

TRBV4-2,TRBJ2-7,TRBD1,-,CASSQADRAYEQYF,TGTGCCAGCAGCCAAGCGGACAGGGCCTACGAGCAGTACTTC
TRBV5-1,TRBJ2-5,-,few,CASSSQGQGETQYF,TGCGCCAGCAGCTCACAAGGACAAGGAGAGACCCAGTACTTC
TRBV30,TRBJ2-7,-,-,CAWSLGGRPTYEQYF,TGTGCCTGGAGTTTAGGGGGGCGGCCTACCTACGAGCAGTACTTC
TRBV5-1,TRBJ2-3,-,-,CASSSTDTQYF,TGCGCCAGCAGCTCAACAGATACGCAGTATTTT
TRBV29-1,TRBJ2-1,-,few,CSADSYNEQFF,TGCAGCGCGGACAGCTACAATGAGCAGTTCTTC
TRBV29-1,TRBJ2-5,-,-,CSVRAGPETQYF,TGCAGCGTCCGGGCGGGTCCCGAGACCCAGTACTTC
TRBV20-1,TRBJ2-7,-,-,CSASIHEQYF,TGCAGTGCTAGTATCCACGAGCAGTACTTC
TRBV4-3,TRBJ1-1,-,-,CASSRSRTLNTEAFF,TGCGCCAGCAGCCGGTCCCGGACACTGAACACTGAAGCTTTCTTT
TRBV5-1,TRBJ2-7,TRBD1,-,CASSYGQGVTYEQYF,TGCGCCAGCAGCTACGGACAGGGGGTGACCTACGAGCAGTACTTC
TRBV30,TRBJ1-1,-,once,CAWSILTGNTEAFF,TGTGCCTGGAGTATTCTGACGGGTAATACTGAAGCTTTCTTT
TRBV27,TRBJ2-4,-,-,CASAPSSGLNIQYF,TGTGCCAGCGCCCCCTCTTCGGGGTTAAACATTCAGTACTTC
TRBV11-2,TRBJ2-7,-,-,CASSLSIRSRYEQYF,TGTGCCAGCAGCTTATCCATTAGAAGTCGGTACGAGCAGTACTTC
TRBV5-1,TRBJ1-1,-,-,CASGYSGDTEAFF,TGCGCCAGCGGTTACAGTGGTGACACTGAAGCTTTCTTT
TRBV7-8,TRBJ2-3,TRBD2,few,CASRLGGLRTDTQYF,TGTGCCAGCCGGTTGGGAGGGCTTCGGACAGATACGCAGTATTTT
TRBV10-1,TRBJ2-1,TRBD2,-,CASSGRLAGGYNEQFF,TGCGCCAGCAGTGGACGTCTAGCGGGAGGATACAATGAGCAGTTCTTC
TRBV5-1,TRBJ2-1,-,-,CASSLEGPRNEQFF,TGCGCCAGCAGCTTGGAAGGCCCCCGCAATGAGCAGTTCTTC